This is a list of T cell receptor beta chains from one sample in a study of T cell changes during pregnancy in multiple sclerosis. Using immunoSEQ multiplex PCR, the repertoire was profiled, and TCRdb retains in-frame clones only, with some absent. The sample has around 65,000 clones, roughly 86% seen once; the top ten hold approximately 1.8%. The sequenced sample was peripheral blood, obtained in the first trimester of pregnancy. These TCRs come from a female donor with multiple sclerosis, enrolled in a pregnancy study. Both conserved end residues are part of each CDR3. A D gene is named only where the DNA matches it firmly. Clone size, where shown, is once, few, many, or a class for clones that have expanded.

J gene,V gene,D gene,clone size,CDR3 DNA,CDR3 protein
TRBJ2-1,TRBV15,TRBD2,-,TGTGCCACCAGCAGAGGGACTAGCGGACTCAATGAGCAGTTCTTC,CATSRGTSGLNEQFF
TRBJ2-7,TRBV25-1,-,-,TGTGCCAGCAGTGACTTCGGCGGATCCTACGAGCAGTACTTC,CASSDFGGSYEQYF
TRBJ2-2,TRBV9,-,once,TGTGCCAGCAGCGTAGCGGCGGGGCACCCCACCGGGGAGCTGTTTTTT,CASSVAAGHPTGELFF
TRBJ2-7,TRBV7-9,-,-,TGTGCCAGCAGTAGCGCCTACGAGCAGTACTTC,CASSSAYEQYF
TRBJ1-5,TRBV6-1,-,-,TGTGCCAGCAGTGAAGTGACAGAGCAATATCAGCCCCAGCATTTT,CASSEVTEQYQPQHF
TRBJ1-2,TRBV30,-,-,TGTGCCTGGAGCCGGGACACCGTCTACACCTTC,CAWSRDTVYTF
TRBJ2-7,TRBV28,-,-,TGTGCCAGCAGTTTTGGGCAGGGCTACGAGCAGTACTTC,CASSFGQGYEQYF
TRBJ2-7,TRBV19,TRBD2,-,TGTGCCAGTAGTATGAGCGGGGGCACCTACGAGCAGTACTTC,CASSMSGGTYEQYF
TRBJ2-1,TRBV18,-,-,TGTGCCAGCTCACCAGCGGTCCTCGAATCGGCTGAGCAGTTCTTC,CASSPAVLESAEQFF
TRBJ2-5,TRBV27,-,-,TGTGCCAGCAGCTCCCCCGCGGGGCGTGGGGTAGAGACCCAGTACTTC,CASSSPAGRGVETQYF
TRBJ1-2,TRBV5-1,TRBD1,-,TGCGCCAGCAGCCCCCAGGGGGATAATGGCTACACCTTC,CASSPQGDNGYTF
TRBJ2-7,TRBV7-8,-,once,TGTGCCAGCAGCTTAGGTCTAGCGCCAACCTACGAGCAGTACTTC,CASSLGLAPTYEQYF
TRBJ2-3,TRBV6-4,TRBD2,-,TGTGCCAGCAGTGATGGGACTAGCGGGACAGATACGCAGTATTTT,CASSDGTSGTDTQYF
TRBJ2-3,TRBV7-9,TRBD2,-,TGTGCCAGCAGCTTAGGTATGGCTAGCGGGAGACCAGATACGCAGTATTTT,CASSLGMASGRPDTQYF
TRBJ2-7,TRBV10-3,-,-,TGTGCCATCAGCGGCTCCGGGACACCCTACGAGCAGTACTTC,CAISGSGTPYEQYF
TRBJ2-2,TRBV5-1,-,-,TGCGCCAGCAGCTTCAGCGGGGAGGGGGACACCGGGGAGCTGTTTTTT,CASSFSGEGDTGELFF
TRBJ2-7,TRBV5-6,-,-,TGTGCCAGCAGCTTTTCCGGGACTGGCCCCTACGAGCAGTACTTC,CASSFSGTGPYEQYF
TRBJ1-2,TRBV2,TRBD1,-,TGTGCCAGCGGATCCACAGGGGGCTATGGCTACACCTTC,CASGSTGGYGYTF
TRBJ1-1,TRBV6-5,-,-,TGTGCCAGCAGTCTTCAGGACGGGATTGAAGCTTTCTTT,CASSLQDGIEAFF
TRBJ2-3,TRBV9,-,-,TGTGCCAGCAGGTACACAGATACGCAGTATTTT,CASRYTDTQYF
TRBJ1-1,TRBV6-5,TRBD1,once,TGTGCCAGCAGTTACTCAGGGACAGGGGAAACTGAAGCTTTCTTT,CASSYSGTGETEAFF
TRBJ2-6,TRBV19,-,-,TGTGCCAGTACCAGGGAGGCAGGGTCCTACTCTGGGGCCAACGTCCTGACTTTC,CASTREAGSYSGANVLTF
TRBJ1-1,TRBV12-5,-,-,TGTGCTAGTGGTTTGCATGGGGGGAGCACTGAAGCTTTCTTT,CASGLHGGSTEAFF
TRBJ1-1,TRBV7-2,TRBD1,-,TGTGCCAGCTTGGGACAGCGGAACACTGAAGCTTTCTTT,CASLGQRNTEAFF